This T cell receptor beta chain originates from a study of blood T cell repertoires in COVID-19. In germline, CDR1 is MDHEN, CDR2 SYDVKM. This CDR3 has 16 residues. V dropped 3 bases and J dropped 8; count of bases not matched to a gene: 13. The data were produced by immunoSEQ multiplex PCR, yet TCRdb's version contains in-frame clones alone and is incomplete. The table has just over 200,000 clones, around 86% seen once; the top ten hold about 6%. The V and J genes are TRBV28 and TRBJ1-1, with TRBD1 matching over 9 bases. The source is a man at least 80 years old with acute or convalescent COVID-19. Sequenced material: peripheral blood. CDR3 sequence (DNA): TGTGCCAGCAGTTTCCTTTTACAGGGGGCTTCCGGGGAAGCTTTCTTT. It translates to CASSFLLQGASGEAFF.